These 8 T cell receptor beta chains were sequenced from one sample in a study of T cell responses to AZD1222 COVID-19 vaccine. TCRdb's table, derived via immunoSEQ multiplex PCR, lists solely in-frame clones and lacks some. The sample has roughly 140,000 clones, about 90% seen once. This specimen was peripheral blood, taken 28 days after the second AZD1222 dose. Receptors originate from an adult who received the AZD1222 COVID-19 vaccine.

V is TRBV6-5 and J is TRBJ2-5; the D call may be TRBD1 or TRBD2 (5 bases each). This CDR3 is built from 13 residues. In germline, CDR1 is MNHEY, CDR2 SVGAGI. The ends were cut back, 6 bases at V and 8 bases at J, with 16 bases in the middle. The CDR3 loop reads CASRQRGEQTQYF. In DNA, the CDR3 is TGTGCCAGCAGGCAACGAGGGGAGCAAACCCAGTACTTC.

The chain recombines TRBV29-1 with TRBJ2-1, with TRBD2 identical over 7 bases. The CDR3 is made up of 14 amino acids. Germline CDR1 and CDR2: SQVTM and ANQGSEA. V trimming: 4 bases; J trimming: 5 bases; junction bases outside the gene matches: 8. CDR3 coding DNA: TGCAGCGTTGGGGGAGGGGCTAGGAACAATGAGCAGTTCTTC. Protein product: CSVGGGARNNEQFF.

The V gene is TRBV9, the J gene TRBJ2-5, with TRBD2 matching over 10 bases. Germline assignment: CDR1 SGDLS and CDR2 YYNGEE. J lost 3 bases, V lost 0 bases, and 2 bases had no gene match. There are 15 residues in the CDR3. CDR3 bases: TGTGCCAGCAGCGTAGCCGGACTAGCGGAAGAGACCCAGTACTTC. Protein product: CASSVAGLAEETQYF.

The rearrangement joins TRBV19 to TRBJ1-4; D is perhaps TRBD1 (5 bases). CDR1 is LNHDA, CDR2 SQIVND, per germline (reference sequence). V was cut by 8 bases and J by 8 bases, with 24 bases left in between. The CDR3 runs 16 residues. Here the CDR3 reads CASGSGRSEGSEKLFF. The DNA of the CDR3 is TGTGCCAGTGGCTCAGGGAGAAGTGAGGGAAGCGAAAAACTGTTTTTT.

The chain combines TRBV27 with TRBJ2-1; D gene unclear. Trimming left V 3 bases short and J 2 bases short, with 8 bases between. Per germline, CDR1 MNHEY and CDR2 SMNVEV (reference sequence). This CDR3 region has 14 residues. The CDR3 DNA follows: TGTGCCAGCAGTTTCAGTGGGCCCTACAATGAGCAGTTCTTC. Translated: CASSFSGPYNEQFF.

The chain combines TRBV27 with TRBJ2-5; 7 bases are a match to TRBD1. Unmatched junction bases numbered 5, after V lost 3 bases and J lost 7 bases. The length of the CDR3 is 13 residues. Looked up from germline, CDR1 is MNHEY and CDR2 is SMNVEV (reference sequence). CDR3 amino acids: CASSFGTATTQYF. DNA of the CDR3: TGTGCCAGCAGTTTTGGGACAGCAACGACCCAGTACTTC.

This clone appeared a single time. The CDR3 DNA follows: TGTGCCAGTAGCTCTAGCGGGAGTAAGTCCTACAATGAGCAGTTCTTC. Protein sequence: CASSSSGSKSYNEQFF. This rearrangement joins TRBV19 to TRBJ2-1; TRBD2 matches at 10 bases. After removal of 6 bases from V and 1 base from J, the junction contained 6 bases not matched to a gene. The CDR3 is made up of 16 amino acids. Per germline, CDR1 LNHDA and CDR2 SQIVND (reference sequence).

V gene TRBV4-1 combines with J gene TRBJ2-5; TRBD1 agrees at 8 bases. Looked up from germline, CDR1 is MGHRA and CDR2 is YSYEKL. The V segment lost 1 base and the J segment 5 bases; nucleotides outside the gene matches: 6. This CDR3 comprises 15 residues. CDR3 nucleotides: TGCGCCAGCAGCCAAGCAGGGGGCGGTGGGGAGACCCAGTACTTC. It is translated as CASSQAGGGGETQYF.